One sample yielded the 15 T cell receptor beta chains listed below, sequenced in a study of monozygotic twins with inflammatory bowel disease (dated by TCRdb to the late 2010s). Libraries were made using 5' RACE. The sequencer listed for this sample is Illumina HiSeq 2500. After TCRdb reprocessed the reads, each CDR3 protein sequence was kept as one row, without DNA. The sample's own table lists some 440,000 distinct CDR3 sequences. The ten biggest clones cover roughly 2.2% of the sample. Sequencing was carried out using blood. Every receptor here comes from a human donor with ulcerative colitis or Crohn's disease, or a healthy co-twin of an affected twin (not recorded which).

The chain joins TRBV7-2 to TRBJ1-1. The CDR3 totals 16 residues. Per germline, CDR1 SGHTA and CDR2 FQGNSA. The CDR3 spells CASSPRREGKNTEAFF.

This chain links TRBV6-1 with TRBJ1-2; TCRdb proposes TRBD1, but this gene call is untestable without DNA. The CDR3 covers 15 residues. Germline V gives CDR1 MNHNS, CDR2 SASEGT. The CDR3 sequence: CASSRQGAQLGGYTF.

The chain links TRBV15 to TRBJ2-6. The CDR3 runs 16 residues. The germline V gene encodes CDR1 LNHNV and CDR2 YYDKDF (reference sequence). CDR3 amino acids: CATSIEGVSGANVLTF.

V usage is TRBV29-1 and J usage is TRBJ2-3; TCRdb's D gene call, TRBD2, goes unchecked for lack of DNA. CDR3 length: 12 amino acids. Germline V gene lookup returns CDR1 SQVTM and CDR2 ANQGSEA. The CDR3 protein is CSFLAATDTQYF.

The chain uses TRBV7-2 and TRBJ2-7. The CDR3 loop spans 14 amino acids. CDR1 SGHTA and CDR2 FQGNSA come from the germline V gene. CDR3 sequence: CASSLAVIGNEQYF.

The V gene is TRBV6-5, the J gene TRBJ2-3; TCRdb's assignment of TRBD1 cannot be checked, as there is no DNA. This CDR3 region has 16 residues. Looked up from germline, CDR1 is MNHEY and CDR2 is SVGAGI. CDR3 amino acids: CASSYPGGGRTDTQYF.

The chain recombines TRBV11-1 with TRBJ2-6; TCRdb proposes TRBD1, but this gene call is untestable without DNA. Germline values: CDR1 SGHAT, CDR2 FQDESV (reference sequence). There are 19 residues in the CDR3. CDR3: CASSFGLWGPTPGANVLTF.

The rearrangement links TRBV11-2 to TRBJ1-6; TCRdb reports TRBD1, a call that lacks DNA to check it against. This CDR3 is 18 amino acids long. Germline CDR1 and CDR2: SGHAT and FQNNGV. CDR3 amino acids: CASSLLLPRDRDNSPLHF.

This chain links TRBV6-5 with TRBJ1-1. This CDR3 spans 12 amino acids. Germline V lookup: CDR1 MNHEY, CDR2 SVGAGI. The CDR3: CASSLRGSEAFF.

J is TRBJ2-4 and V is TRBV20-1; the D call from TCRdb, TRBD1, cannot be confirmed without DNA. The germline V gene has CDR1 DFQATT and CDR2 SNEGSKA (reference sequence). This CDR3 has 14 amino acids. The CDR3 protein is CSASRATGKNIQYF.

The gene calls are TRBV7-3 and TRBJ1-2; no DNA is available, so the TRBD1 call from TCRdb remains unchecked. The CDR3 has 14 amino acids. The V gene's germline CDR1 is SGHTA and CDR2 FQGTGA. The CDR3 loop is CASSQTGADYGYTF.

V and J are TRBV4-1 and TRBJ2-1. The CDR3 runs 14 residues. Germline V CDR1 and CDR2: MGHRA, YSYEKL. The CDR3 loop is CASSQDRQVNEQFF.

The chain couples TRBV28 to TRBJ1-6. The CDR3 length is 12 residues. Germline CDR1 reads MDHEN; CDR2 reads SYDVKM. CDR3 loop: CASRRLNSPLHF.

This chain connects TRBV27 to TRBJ2-1. Germline lookup yields CDR1 MNHEY and CDR2 SMNVEV (reference sequence). The CDR3 consists of 16 residues. CDR3: CASSLNTYSSYNEQFF.

This chain links TRBV6-2 or TRBV6-3 with TRBJ2-4; TCRdb calls TRBD1, which cannot be checked without DNA. Germline lookup yields CDR1 MNHEY and CDR2 SVGEGT. The CDR3 consists of 12 residues. CDR3 region: CATRTGRYMQYF.